This T cell receptor beta chain derives from a study of T cells expressing NK-cell markers. Germline assignment: CDR1 KGHSH and CDR2 LQKENI. This CDR3 comprises 15 residues. TCRdb reprocessed the 5' RACE reads and reports one entry per CDR3 protein, with no DNA. This repertoire comprises some 600,000 distinct CDR3 sequences; its ten largest clones make up approximately 3.6%. The genes are TRBV18 and TRBJ2-1; there is no DNA to check the TCRdb D call of TRBD1. The specimen was blood T cells: a sorted CD56 or NKG2C T cell subset, CD4+ or CD8+ T cells, or bulk PBMC T cells (not recorded which). The TCR comes from a man aged 18 to 35 in good health. The chain's CDR3 is CASPRRDRDHNEQFF.